This TCR beta chain was identified during a study of T-cell memory formation after mild COVID-19. TCRdb processed the 5' RACE reads anew with MiXCR; each CDR3 protein has one entry. Of 400,000 to 550,000 distinct CDR3 sequences listed, 20% to 25% were seen once; the top ten hold roughly an eighth. Turning to this clonotype: Its antigen is undetermined.

Study results and caveats: Day 15 to 85 contractors were CD4/CD8 balanced; later expanders leaned CD4+. Memory from before infection featured some responding clones, which suggests cross-reactive memory joined.

The CDR3 extends over 12 amino acids. The V and J ends lost 3 bases and 7 bases respectively, with 9 bases between them. CDR1 is ENHRY and CDR2 is SYGVKD in the germline V gene. The material sequenced was PBMCs or a T cell subset sorted from them (not recorded which). This TCR derives from an adult woman who had mild COVID-19 (a few samples of this study predate the infection). Cell type and time point are not known. The chain carries TRBV10-3 and TRBJ1-1; D possibly corresponds to TRBD1 (6 bases). The CDR3 sequence is CAISEGGYEAFF. The CDR3 DNA is TGTGCCATCAGTGAAGGGGGGTATGAAGCTTTCTTT.